This TCR beta chain is drawn from a study of blood T cell repertoires in COVID-19. Study background: The cDNA or gDNA used as material had been derived from T cells, B-cell-depleted T cells, or PBMCs.

The germline V gene has CDR1 SGHRS and CDR2 YFSETQ. The CDR3 length is 15 residues. V lost 3 bases and J lost 0, with 7 bases in between. Per the original data handling: Amplification with reference gene primers provided the estimates of nucleated cell counts. Data came from immunoSEQ multiplex PCR; TCRdb stores just in-frame clones and leaves some out. V, J and clone size were drawn from that table, and D and trimming were deduced from the DNA. Here the sample spans under 150,000 clones, 55% to 75% being singletons. The sequencing sample was made of peripheral blood. V usage is TRBV5-1 and J usage is TRBJ2-6; no clear D. The sequence came from a woman aged 70-85 years with acute or convalescent COVID-19. The CDR3 reads CASSSHSSGANVLTF. CDR3 coding DNA: TGCGCCAGCAGCTCTCACAGCTCTGGGGCCAACGTCCTGACTTTC.